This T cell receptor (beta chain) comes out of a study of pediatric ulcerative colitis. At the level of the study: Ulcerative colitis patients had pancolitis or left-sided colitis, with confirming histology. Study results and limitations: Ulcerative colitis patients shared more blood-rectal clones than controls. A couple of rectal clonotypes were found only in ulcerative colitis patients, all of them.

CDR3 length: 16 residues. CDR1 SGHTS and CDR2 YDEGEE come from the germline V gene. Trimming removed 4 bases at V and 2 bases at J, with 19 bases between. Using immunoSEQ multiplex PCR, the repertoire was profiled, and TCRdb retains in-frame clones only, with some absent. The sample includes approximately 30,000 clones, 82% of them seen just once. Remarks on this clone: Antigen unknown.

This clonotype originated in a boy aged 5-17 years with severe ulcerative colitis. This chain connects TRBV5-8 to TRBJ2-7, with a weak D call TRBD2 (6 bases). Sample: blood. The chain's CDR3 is CASSLLPGLITYEQYF. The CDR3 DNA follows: TGTGCCAGCAGCCTGTTACCGGGACTTATAACCTACGAGCAGTACTTC.